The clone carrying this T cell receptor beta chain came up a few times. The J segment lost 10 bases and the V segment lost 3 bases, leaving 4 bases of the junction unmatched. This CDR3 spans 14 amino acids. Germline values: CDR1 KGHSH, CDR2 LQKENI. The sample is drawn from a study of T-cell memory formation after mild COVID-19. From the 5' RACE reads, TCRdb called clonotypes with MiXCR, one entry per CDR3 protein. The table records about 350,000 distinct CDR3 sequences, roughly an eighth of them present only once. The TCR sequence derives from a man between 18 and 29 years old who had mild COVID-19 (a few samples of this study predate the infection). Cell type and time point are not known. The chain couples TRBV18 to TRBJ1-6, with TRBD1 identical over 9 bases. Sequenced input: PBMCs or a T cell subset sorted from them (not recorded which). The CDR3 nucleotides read TGTGCCAGCTCACCGGGACAGGGAAGGTCACCCCTCCACTTT. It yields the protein CASSPGQGRSPLHF.